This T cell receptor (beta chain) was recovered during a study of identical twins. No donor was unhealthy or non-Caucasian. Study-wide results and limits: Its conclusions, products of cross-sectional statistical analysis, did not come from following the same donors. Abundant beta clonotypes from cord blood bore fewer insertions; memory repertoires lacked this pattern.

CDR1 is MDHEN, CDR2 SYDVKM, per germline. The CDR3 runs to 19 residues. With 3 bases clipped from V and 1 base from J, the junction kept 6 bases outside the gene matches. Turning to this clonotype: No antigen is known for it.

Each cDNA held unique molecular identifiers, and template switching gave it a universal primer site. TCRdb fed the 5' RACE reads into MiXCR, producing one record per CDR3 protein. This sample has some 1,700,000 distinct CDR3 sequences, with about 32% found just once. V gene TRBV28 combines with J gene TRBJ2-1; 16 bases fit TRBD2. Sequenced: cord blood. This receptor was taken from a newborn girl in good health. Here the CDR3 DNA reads TGTGCCAGCAGTTTGTGGGGACTAGCGGGAGGGAGGTCCTACAATGAGCAGTTCTTC. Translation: CASSLWGLAGGRSYNEQFF.